These 13 T cell receptor beta chains were all obtained from the same sample, sequenced in a study of read filtering for tumor transcriptome and immune sequencing. The library was built from around 0.4 ug RNA with molecular barcoded adaptors for alpha/delta and beta/gamma chains. A single record per CDR3 protein comes from TCRdb applying MiXCR to the reads. The sample records about 90,000 distinct CDR3 sequences, roughly an eighth being singletons. Sequencing was performed on a population of CD138-negative cells sorted from bone marrow. The receptors were gathered from a donor older than 35 with multiple myeloma.

In this sample, this clonotype turned up many times. V and J are TRBV19 and TRBJ2-1, with 13 bases identical to TRBD2. The germline V gene encodes CDR1 LNHDA and CDR2 SQIVND (reference sequence). The CDR3 runs 19 residues. Germline trimming cut 4 bases from V and 0 bases from J; bases unmatched to any gene: 9. CDR3 nucleotide sequence: TGTGCCAGTAGTACGACTAGCGGGAGGCTCCTGAGCTCCTACAATGAGCAGTTCTTC. Translating it yields CASSTTSGRLLSSYNEQFF.

This clonotype has ten or more counts. The chain combines TRBV20-1 with TRBJ1-1; maybe TRBD1 (5 bases). Per germline, CDR1 DFQATT and CDR2 SNEGSKA (reference sequence). V dropped 5 bases and J dropped 1 base, with 17 bases sitting between them. The CDR3 loop spans 15 amino acids. The CDR3 region has the DNA TGCAGTGCTCCTCCAACAGGTCTCGGGAACACTGAAGCTTTCTTT. Protein product: CSAPPTGLGNTEAFF.

With regard to this clonotype: A junction end diverges from the germline sequence, so it may reflect a read error. The chain joins TRBV27 to TRBJ1-4; tentatively, D is TRBD1 (5 bases). Germline values: CDR1 MNHEY, CDR2 SMNVEV (reference sequence). This CDR3 contains 14 residues. The CDR3 DNA sequence: TGTGCCAGCGGAGAAGGGGCTTTTAATAAAAAACTGTTTTTT. It specifies CASGEGAFNKKLFF.

The rearrangement joins TRBV12-3 or TRBV12-4 to TRBJ2-1, with 13 positions matching TRBD2. V lost 5 bases and J lost 8; bases outside the gene matches: 6. This CDR3 has 15 amino acids. The CDR3 protein is CASSLGLAGNDEQFF. CDR3 coding DNA: TGTGCCAGCAGTCTGGGACTAGCGGGAAACGATGAGCAGTTCTTC.

A word on this clonotype: A read error may explain this, as a much larger clone is one base away. The chain is built from TRBV19 and TRBJ2-2; D could derive from TRBD1 or TRBD2 (5 bases each). From germline, CDR1 is LNHDA and CDR2 SQIVND (reference sequence). This CDR3 contains 15 residues. CDR3 bases: TGTGCCAGTATACCACGAAGCCGGGGCACCGGGGAGCTGCTTTTT. Translated, it gives CASIPRSRGTGELLF. The full variable domain, rest sourced from reference TRBV19 and TRBJ2-2, is DGGITQSPKYLFRKEGQNVTLSCEQNLNHDAMYWYRQDPGQGLRLIYYSQIVNDFQKGDIAEGYSVSREKKESFPLTVTSAQKNPTAFYLCASIPRSRGTGELLFGEGSRLTVL.

To note about this clonotype: A read error is possible here, since a much larger clone lies one base away. This chain connects TRBV6-6 to TRBJ2-1, with D tentatively TRBD1 (5 bases). CDR3 size: 15 residues. Germline CDR1 reads MNHNY; CDR2 reads SVGAGI (reference sequence). CDR3 in amino acids: CASSYGQGSYNEQLF. The CDR3 nucleotides read TGTGCCAGCAGTTACGGGCAGGGTTCCTACAATGAGCAGCTCTTC.

The CDR3 nucleotides read TGTGCCTGGAGTGTAACGCATAGCGGGAGGGCCTACGAGCAGTACTTC. Translation gives CAWSVTHSGRAYEQYF. The chain links TRBV30 to TRBJ2-7; 11 nucleotides agree with TRBD2. The CDR3 spans 16 residues. The germline V gene encodes CDR1 GTSNPN and CDR2 SVGIG (reference sequence). V lost 0 bases to trimming and J lost 2 bases; unmatched junction nucleotides: 6. The complete variable domain, with remaining parts taken from reference TRBV30 and TRBJ2-7, reads SQTIHQWPATLVQPVGSPLSLECTVEGTSNPNLYWYRQAAGRGLQLLFYSVGIGQISSEVPQNLSASRPQDRQFILSSKKLLLSDSGFYLCAWSVTHSGRAYEQYFGPGTRLTVT.

Remarks on this clonotype: A far larger clone is a single base away, which makes a read error likely. V is TRBV7-9 and J is TRBJ2-1; 10 bases map to TRBD1. With V trimmed by 9 bases and J by 9 bases, 11 bases remained unmatched. Looked up from germline, CDR1 is SEHNR and CDR2 is FQNEAQ (reference sequence). The CDR3 totals 14 residues. The CDR3, as DNA: TGTGCCAGGAGCCCCGGGACAGGGGCCCGTGAGCAGTTCTTC. Amino acids: CARSPGTGAREQFF.

This clonotype was seen a handful of times. The gene calls are TRBV7-3 and TRBJ2-1; TRBD1 agrees at 9 bases. After removal of 5 bases from V and 6 bases from J, the junction contained 2 bases not matched to a gene. The CDR3 is made up of 13 amino acids. Germline V gene data show CDR1 as SGHTA and CDR2 as FQGTGA. The CDR3 sequence is CASSRDRANEQFF. The CDR3, as DNA: TGTGCCAGCAGCCGGGACAGGGCCAATGAGCAGTTCTTC.

A few counts support this clonotype. A much larger clone sits a single nucleotide away, making a read error possible. J is TRBJ2-1 and V is TRBV30, with a tentative D call TRBD2 (6 bases). CDR1 and CDR2 (germline): GTSNPN, SVGIG (reference sequence). This CDR3 contains 13 residues. This chain's CDR3 is CLPRGSSYNEQLF. CDR3 coding DNA: TGTCTCCCGCGGGGTAGCTCCTACAATGAGCAGCTCTTC.

This clonotype has ten or more counts. The V gene is TRBV10-3, the J gene TRBJ2-4; D remains ambiguous. The germline V gene has CDR1 ENHRY and CDR2 SYGVKD. The CDR3 spans 12 residues. Between the trimmed V and J ends, which lost 2 bases and 8 bases, there was a span of 7 bases. CDR3 sequence: CAISEGLDIQYF. The DNA for the CDR3 is TGTGCCATCAGTGAGGGGCTGGACATTCAGTACTTC.

Turning to this clonotype: At one end the junction does not follow the germline gene, possibly because of a read error. CDR3 DNA sequence: TGTTCCAGCAGCTACCGGATGAACACTGAAGCTTTCTTT. Amino acid sequence: CSSSYRMNTEAFF. This chain uses TRBV7-2 with TRBJ1-1; no firm D call. Per the germline V gene, CDR1 is SGHTA and CDR2 is FQGNSA. This CDR3 is 13 amino acids long.

The genes are TRBV12-3 or TRBV12-4 and TRBJ2-7; TRBD1 aligns across 9 bases. CDR3 length: 15 residues. Trimming at V came to 5 bases and at J to 1 base, leaving 6 bases not matched to a gene. The CDR3 region is CASSPTGTGSYEQYF. The CDR3 DNA sequence: TGTGCCAGCAGTCCAACCGGGACAGGGTCCTACGAGCAGTACTTC.